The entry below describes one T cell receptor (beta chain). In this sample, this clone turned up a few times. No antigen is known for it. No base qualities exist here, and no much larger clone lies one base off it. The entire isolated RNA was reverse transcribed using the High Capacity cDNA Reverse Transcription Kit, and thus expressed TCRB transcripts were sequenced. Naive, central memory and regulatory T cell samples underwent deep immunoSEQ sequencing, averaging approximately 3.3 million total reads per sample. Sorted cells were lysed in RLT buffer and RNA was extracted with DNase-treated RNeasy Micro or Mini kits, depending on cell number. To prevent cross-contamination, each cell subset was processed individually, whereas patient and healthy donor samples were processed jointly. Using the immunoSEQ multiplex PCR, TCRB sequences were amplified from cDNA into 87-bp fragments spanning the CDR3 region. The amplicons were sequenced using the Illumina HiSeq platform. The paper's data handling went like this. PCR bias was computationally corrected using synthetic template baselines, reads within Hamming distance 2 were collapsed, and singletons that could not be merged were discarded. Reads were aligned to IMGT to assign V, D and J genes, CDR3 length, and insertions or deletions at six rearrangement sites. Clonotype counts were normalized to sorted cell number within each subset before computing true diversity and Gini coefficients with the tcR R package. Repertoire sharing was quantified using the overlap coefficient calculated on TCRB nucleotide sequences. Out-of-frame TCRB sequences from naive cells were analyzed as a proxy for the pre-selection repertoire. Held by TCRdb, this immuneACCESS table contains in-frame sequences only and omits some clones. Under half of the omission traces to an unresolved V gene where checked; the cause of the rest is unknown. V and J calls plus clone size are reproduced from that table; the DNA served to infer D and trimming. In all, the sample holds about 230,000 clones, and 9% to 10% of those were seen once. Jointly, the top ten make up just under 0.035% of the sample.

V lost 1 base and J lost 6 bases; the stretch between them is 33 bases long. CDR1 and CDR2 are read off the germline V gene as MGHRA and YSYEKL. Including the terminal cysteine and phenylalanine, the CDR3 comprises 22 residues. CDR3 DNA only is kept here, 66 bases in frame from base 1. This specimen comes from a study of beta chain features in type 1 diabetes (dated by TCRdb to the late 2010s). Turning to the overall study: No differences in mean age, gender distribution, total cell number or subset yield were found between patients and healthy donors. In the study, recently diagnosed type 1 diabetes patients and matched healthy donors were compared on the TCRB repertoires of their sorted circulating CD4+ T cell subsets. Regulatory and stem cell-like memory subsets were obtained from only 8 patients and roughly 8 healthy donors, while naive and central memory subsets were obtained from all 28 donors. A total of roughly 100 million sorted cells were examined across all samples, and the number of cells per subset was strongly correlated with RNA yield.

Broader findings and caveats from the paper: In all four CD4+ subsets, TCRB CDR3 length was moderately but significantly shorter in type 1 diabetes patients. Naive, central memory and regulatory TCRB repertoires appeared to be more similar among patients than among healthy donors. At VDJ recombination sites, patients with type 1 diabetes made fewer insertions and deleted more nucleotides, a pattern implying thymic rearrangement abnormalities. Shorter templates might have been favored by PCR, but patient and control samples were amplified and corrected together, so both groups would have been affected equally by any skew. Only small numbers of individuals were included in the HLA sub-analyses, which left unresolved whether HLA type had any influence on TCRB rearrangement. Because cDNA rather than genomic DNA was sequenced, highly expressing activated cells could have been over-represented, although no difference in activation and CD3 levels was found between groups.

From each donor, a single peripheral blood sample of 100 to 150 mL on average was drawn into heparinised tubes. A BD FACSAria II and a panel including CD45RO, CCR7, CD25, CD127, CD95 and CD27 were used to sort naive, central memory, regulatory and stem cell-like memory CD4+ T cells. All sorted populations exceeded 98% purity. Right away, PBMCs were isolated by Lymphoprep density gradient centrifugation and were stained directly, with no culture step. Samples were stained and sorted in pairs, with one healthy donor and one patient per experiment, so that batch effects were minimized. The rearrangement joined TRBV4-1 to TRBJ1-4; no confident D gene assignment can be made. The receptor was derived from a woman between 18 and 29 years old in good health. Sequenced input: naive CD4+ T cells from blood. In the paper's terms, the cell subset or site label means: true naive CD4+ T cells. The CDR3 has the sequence CASSQVVSIPSDGIARYEKLFF. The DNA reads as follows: TGCGCCAGCAGCCAAGTTGTGAGTATCCCCAGCGACGGGATCGCCAGATATGAAAAACTGTTTTTT.